This T cell receptor (beta chain) is from a study of early T cells in non-severe SARS-CoV-2 infection. Background on the study: From unsorted whole blood, bulk RNA was sequenced, and the chains remained unpaired.

TCRdb re-called the 5' RACE reads with MiXCR, one entry per CDR3 protein. The sample includes under 85,000 distinct CDR3 sequences, roughly a tenth of them seen just once. The CDR3 contains 13 residues. Germline values: CDR1 KGHDR, CDR2 SFDVKD. The V end was cut by 4 bases, the J end by 4 bases, with 10 bases between. This clonotype was observed a few times. Sample: whole blood. The clonotype was recovered from an adult who was a healthcare worker with PCR-confirmed SARS-CoV-2 infection or an uninfected control (not recorded which). This sequence joins TRBV24-1 and TRBJ2-7, with D perhaps TRBD1 (5 bases). The CDR3 spells CATSDRDSYEQYF. CDR3 in DNA: TGTGCCACCAGTGACCGCGACAGTTACGAGCAGTACTTC.